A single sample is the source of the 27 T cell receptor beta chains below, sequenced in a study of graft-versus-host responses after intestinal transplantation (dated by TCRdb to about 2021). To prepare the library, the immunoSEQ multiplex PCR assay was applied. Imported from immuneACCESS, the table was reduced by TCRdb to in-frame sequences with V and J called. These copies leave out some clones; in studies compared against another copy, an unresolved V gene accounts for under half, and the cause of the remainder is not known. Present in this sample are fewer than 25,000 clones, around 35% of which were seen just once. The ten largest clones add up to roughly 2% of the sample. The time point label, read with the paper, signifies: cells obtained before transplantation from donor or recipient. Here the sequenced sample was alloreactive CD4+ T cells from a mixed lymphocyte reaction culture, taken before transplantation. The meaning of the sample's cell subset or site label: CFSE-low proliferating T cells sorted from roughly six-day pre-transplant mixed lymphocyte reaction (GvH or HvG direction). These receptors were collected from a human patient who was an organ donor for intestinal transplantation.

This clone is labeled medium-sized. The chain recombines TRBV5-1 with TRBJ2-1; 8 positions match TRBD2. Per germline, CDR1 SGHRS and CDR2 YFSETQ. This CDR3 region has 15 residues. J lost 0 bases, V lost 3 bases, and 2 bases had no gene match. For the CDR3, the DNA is TGCGCCAGCAGCTCCGGGACTAGCTCCTACAATGAGCAGTTCTTC. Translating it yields CASSSGTSSYNEQFF.

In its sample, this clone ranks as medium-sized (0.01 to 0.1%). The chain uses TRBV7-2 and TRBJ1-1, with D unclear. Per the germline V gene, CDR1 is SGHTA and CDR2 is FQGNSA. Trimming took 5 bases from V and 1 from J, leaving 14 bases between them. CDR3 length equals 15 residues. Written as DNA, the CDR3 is TGTGCCAGCAGCCCGTTGGCATGGGGGAACACTGAAGCTTTCTTT. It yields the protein CASSPLAWGNTEAFF.

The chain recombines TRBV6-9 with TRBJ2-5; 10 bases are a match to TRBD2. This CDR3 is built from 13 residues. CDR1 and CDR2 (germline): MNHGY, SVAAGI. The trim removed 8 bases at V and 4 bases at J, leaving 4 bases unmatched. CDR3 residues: CASRTSGTETQYF. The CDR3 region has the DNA TGTGCCAGCCGGACTAGCGGAACAGAGACCCAGTACTTC.

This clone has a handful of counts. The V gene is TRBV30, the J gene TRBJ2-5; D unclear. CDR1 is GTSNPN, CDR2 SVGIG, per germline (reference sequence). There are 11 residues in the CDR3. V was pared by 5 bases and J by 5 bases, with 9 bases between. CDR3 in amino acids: CAWGMGETQYF. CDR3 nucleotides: TGTGCCTGGGGAATGGGGGAGACCCAGTACTTC. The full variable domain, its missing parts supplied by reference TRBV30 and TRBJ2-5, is SQTIHQWPATLVQPVGSPLSLECTVEGTSNPNLYWYRQAAGRGLQLLFYSVGIGQISSEVPQNLSASRPQDRQFILSSKKLLLSDSGFYLCAWGMGETQYFGPGTRLLVL.

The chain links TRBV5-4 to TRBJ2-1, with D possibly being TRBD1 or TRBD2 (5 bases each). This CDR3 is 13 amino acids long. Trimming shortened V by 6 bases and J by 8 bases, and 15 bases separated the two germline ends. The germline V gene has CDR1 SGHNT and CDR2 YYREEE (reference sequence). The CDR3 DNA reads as TGTGCCAGCAAACTAGTGGGGCTGGATGAGCAGTTCTTC. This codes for CASKLVGLDEQFF.

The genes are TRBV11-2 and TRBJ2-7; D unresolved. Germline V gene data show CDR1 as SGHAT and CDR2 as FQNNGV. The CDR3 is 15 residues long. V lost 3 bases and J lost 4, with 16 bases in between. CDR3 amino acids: CASSFRWVGPYEQYF. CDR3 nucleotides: TGTGCCAGCAGCTTCCGGTGGGTTGGGCCTTACGAGCAGTACTTC.

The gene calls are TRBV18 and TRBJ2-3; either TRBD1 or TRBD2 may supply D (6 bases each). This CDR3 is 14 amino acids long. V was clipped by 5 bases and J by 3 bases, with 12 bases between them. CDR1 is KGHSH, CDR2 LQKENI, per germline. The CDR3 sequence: CASSGAGQTDTQYF. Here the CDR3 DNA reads TGTGCCAGCTCAGGTGCGGGACAAACAGATACGCAGTATTTT.

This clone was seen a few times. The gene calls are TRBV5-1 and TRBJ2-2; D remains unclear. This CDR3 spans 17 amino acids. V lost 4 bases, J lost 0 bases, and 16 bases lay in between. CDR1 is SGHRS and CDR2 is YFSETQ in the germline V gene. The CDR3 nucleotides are TGCGCCAGCAGCCCGAATGCCGGACGGCCGAACACCGGGGAGCTGTTTTTT. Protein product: CASSPNAGRPNTGELFF.

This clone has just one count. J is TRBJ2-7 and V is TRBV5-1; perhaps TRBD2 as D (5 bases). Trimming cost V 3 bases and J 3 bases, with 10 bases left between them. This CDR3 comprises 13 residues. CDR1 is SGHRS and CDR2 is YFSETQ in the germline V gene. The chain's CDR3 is CASSSLRGYEQYF. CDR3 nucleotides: TGCGCCAGCAGCTCCCTTCGGGGCTACGAGCAGTACTTC.

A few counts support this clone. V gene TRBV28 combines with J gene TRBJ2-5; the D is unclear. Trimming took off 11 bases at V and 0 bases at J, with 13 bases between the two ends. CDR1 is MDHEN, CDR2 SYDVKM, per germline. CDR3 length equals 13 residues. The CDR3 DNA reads TGTGCCTGCGGTACCGCATACCAAGAGACCCAGTACTTC. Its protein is CACGTAYQETQYF.

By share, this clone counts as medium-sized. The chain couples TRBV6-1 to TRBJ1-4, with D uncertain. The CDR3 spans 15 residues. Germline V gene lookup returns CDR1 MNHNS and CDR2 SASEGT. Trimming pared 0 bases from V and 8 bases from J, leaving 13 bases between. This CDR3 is CASSEAGEVGEKLFF. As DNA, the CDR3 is TGTGCCAGCAGTGAAGCTGGAGAGGTTGGGGAAAAACTGTTTTTT.

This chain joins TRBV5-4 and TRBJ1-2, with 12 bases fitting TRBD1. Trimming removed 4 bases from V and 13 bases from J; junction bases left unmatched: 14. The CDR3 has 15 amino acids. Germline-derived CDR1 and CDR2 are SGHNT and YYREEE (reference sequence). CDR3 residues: CASSPIPGQGAGSTF. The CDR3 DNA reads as TGTGCCAGCAGCCCAATCCCGGGACAGGGGGCTGGGAGCACCTTC. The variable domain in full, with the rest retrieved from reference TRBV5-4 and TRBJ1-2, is ETGVTQSPTHLIKTRGQQVTLRCSSQSGHNTVSWYQQALGQGPQFIFQYYREEENGRGNFPPRFSGLQFPNYSSELNVNALELDDSALYLCASSPIPGQGAGSTFGSGTRLTVV.

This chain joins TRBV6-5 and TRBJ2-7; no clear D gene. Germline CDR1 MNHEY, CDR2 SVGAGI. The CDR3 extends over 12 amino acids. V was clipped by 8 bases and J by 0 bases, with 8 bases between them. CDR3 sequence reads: CASAGPSYEQYF. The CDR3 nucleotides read TGTGCCAGCGCCGGGCCCTCCTACGAGCAGTACTTC.

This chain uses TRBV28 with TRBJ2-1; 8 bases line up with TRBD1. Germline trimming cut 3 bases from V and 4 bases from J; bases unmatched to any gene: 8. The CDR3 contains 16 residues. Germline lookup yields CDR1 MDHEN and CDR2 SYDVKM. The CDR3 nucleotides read TGTGCCAGCAGTTTGCCCGGGACAGGAAGGTACAATGAGCAGTTCTTC. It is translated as CASSLPGTGRYNEQFF.

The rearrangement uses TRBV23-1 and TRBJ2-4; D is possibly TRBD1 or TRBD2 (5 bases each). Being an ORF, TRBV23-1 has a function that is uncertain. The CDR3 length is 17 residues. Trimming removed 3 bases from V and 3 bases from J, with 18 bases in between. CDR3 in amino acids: CASSQFRPGAGKNIQYF. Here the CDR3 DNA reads TGCGCCAGCAGTCAGTTCCGTCCCGGGGCGGGCAAAAACATTCAGTACTTC.

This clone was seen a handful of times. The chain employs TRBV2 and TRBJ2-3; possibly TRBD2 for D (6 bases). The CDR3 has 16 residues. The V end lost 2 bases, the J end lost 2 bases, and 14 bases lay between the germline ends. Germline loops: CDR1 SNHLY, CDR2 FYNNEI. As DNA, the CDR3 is TGTGCCAGCAGTGAAAACTATCGCGGGGCCACAGATACGCAGTATTTT. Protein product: CASSENYRGATDTQYF.

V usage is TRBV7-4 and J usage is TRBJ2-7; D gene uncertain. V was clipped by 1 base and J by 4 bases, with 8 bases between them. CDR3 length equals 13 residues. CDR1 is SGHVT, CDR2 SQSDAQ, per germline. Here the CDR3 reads CASSLVLGYEQYF. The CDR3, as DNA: TGTGCCAGCAGCTTAGTCTTGGGTTACGAGCAGTACTTC.

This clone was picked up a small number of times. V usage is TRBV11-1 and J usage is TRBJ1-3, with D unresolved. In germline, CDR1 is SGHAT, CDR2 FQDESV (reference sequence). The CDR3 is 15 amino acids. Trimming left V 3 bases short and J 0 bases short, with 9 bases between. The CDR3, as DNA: TGTGCCAGCAGCTTGACCCCGGACTCTGGAAACACCATATATTTT. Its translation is CASSLTPDSGNTIYF.

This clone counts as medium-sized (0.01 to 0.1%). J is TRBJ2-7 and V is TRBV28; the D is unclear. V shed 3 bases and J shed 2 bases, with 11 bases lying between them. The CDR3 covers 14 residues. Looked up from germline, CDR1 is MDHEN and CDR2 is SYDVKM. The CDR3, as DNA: TGTGCCAGCAGTTTCCCTAGGTCTCCCTACGAGCAGTACTTC. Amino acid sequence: CASSFPRSPYEQYF.

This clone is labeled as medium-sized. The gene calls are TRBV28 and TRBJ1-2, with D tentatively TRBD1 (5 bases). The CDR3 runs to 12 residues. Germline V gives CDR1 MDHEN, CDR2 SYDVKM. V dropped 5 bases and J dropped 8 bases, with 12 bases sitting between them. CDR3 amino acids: CASSVGGYGYTF. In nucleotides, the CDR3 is TGTGCCAGCAGTGTTGGGGGTTACGGCTACACCTTC.

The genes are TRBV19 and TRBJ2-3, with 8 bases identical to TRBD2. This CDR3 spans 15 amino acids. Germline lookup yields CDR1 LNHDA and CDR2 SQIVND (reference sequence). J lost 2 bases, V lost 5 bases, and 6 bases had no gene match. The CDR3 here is CASSFSGVLTDTQYF. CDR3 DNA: TGTGCCAGTAGTTTTAGCGGGGTGCTCACAGATACGCAGTATTTT.

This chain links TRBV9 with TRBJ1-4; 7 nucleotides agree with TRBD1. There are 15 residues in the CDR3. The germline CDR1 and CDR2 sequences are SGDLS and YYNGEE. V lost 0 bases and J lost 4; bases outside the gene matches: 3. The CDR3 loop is CASSVGDRDNEKLFF. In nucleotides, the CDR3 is TGTGCCAGCAGCGTAGGCGACAGGGATAATGAAAAACTGTTTTTT.

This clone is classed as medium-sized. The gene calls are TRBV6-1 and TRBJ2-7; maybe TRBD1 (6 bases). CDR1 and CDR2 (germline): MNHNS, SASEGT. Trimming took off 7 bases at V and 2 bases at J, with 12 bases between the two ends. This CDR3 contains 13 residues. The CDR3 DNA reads TGTGCCAGCACCAGACAGGTACCCTACGAGCAGTACTTC. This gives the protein CASTRQVPYEQYF.

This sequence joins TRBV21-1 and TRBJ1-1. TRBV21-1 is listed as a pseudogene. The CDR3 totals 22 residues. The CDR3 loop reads CASSKAYGDASGIRKSGTEAFF. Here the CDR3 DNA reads TGTGCCAGCAGCAAAGCTTATGGGGACGCTTCGGGGATCAGGAAAAGTGGCACTGAAGCTTTCTTT.

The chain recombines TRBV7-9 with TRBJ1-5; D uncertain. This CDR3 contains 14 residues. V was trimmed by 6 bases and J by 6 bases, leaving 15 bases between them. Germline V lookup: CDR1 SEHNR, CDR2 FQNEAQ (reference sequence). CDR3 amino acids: CASRAGGGGQPQHF. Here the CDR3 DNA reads TGTGCCAGCAGGGCGGGCGGTGGCGGTCAGCCCCAGCATTTT.

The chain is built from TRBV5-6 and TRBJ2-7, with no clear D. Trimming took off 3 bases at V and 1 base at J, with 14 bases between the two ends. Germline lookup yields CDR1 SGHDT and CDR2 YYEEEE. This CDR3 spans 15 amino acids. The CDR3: CASSSLRTVSYEQYF. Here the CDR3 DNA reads TGTGCCAGCAGCTCGCTACGGACGGTTTCCTACGAGCAGTACTTC.

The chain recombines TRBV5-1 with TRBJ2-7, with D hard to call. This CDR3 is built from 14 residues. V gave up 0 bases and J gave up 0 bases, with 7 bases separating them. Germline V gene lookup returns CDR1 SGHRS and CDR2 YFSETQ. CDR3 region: CASSLGRSSYEQYF. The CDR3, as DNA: TGCGCCAGCAGCTTGGGACGGAGCTCCTACGAGCAGTACTTC.